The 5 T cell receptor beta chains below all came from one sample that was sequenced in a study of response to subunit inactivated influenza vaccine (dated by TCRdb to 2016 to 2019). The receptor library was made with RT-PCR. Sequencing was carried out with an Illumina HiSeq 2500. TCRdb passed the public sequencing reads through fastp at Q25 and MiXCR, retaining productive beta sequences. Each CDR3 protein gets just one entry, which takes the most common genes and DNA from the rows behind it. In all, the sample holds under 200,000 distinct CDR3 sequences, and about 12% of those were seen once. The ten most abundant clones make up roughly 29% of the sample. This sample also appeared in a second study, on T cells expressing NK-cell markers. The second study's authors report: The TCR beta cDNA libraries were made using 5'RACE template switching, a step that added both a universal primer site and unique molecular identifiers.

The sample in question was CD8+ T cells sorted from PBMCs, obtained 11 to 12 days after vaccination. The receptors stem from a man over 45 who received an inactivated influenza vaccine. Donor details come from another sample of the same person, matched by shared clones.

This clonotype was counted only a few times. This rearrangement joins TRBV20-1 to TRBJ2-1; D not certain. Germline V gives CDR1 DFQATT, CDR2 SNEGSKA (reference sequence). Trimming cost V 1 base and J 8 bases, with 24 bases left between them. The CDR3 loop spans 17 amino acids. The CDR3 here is CSARVTMTRRYGDEQFF. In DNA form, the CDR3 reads TGCAGTGCTAGAGTCACGATGACCCGCAGGTATGGGGATGAGCAGTTCTTC.

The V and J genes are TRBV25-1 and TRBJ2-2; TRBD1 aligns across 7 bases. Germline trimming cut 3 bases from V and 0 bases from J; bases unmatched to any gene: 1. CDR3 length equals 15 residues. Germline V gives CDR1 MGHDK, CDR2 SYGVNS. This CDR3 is CASSEQGANTGELFF. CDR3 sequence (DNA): TGTGCCAGCAGTGAGCAGGGGGCGAACACCGGGGAGCTGTTTTTT.

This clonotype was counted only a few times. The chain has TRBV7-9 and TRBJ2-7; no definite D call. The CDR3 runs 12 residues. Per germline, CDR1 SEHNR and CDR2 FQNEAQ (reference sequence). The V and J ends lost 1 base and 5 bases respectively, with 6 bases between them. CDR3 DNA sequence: TGTGCCAGCAGCTTAGTCGTCGACGAGCAGTACTTC. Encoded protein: CASSLVVDEQYF.

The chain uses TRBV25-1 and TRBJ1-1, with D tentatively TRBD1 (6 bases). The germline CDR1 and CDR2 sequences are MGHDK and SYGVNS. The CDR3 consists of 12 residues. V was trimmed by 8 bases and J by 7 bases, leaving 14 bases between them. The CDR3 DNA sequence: TGTGCCAGCCAGGGCCAGGGGATTGAAGCTTTCTTT. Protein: CASQGQGIEAFF.

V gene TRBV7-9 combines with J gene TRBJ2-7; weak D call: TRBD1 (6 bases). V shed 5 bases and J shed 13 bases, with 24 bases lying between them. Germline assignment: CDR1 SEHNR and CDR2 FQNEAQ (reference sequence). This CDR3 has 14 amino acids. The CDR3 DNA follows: TGTGCCAGCAGCCATCCAACAGGGTTCGGTTGGGTCTACTTC. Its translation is CASSHPTGFGWVYF.